This passage covers 3 T cell receptor beta chains from one sample sequenced in a study of T cells in Graves' hyperthyroidism and ophthalmopathy. Amplification targeted TCR beta CDR3 regions from RNA transcripts. During a first-round RT-PCR of the TCR CDR3, the HTBI primer set was used. MiXCR was run by TCRdb on the multiplex PCR reads, yielding one entry per CDR3 protein. Among hundreds of thousands of distinct CDR3 sequences listed, 20% were seen once. The sequencing sample was made of blood. The source is a man between 25 and 39 years old with Graves' ophthalmopathy.

This clonotype was detected only a few times. The CDR3 nucleotides read TGTGCCAGCAGCCTATGGTCAACAGGGAGGAACACTGAAGCTTTCTTT. It encodes CASSLWSTGRNTEAFF. This chain connects TRBV7-9 to TRBJ1-1; D perhaps matches TRBD1 (6 bases). The V and J ends lost 5 bases and 1 base respectively, with 17 bases between them. CDR3 size: 16 residues. CDR1 is SEHNR, CDR2 FQNEAQ, per germline (reference sequence).

This chain joins TRBV30 and TRBJ2-2; 8 bases are shared with TRBD1. Unmatched junction bases numbered 4, after V lost 7 bases and J lost 0 bases. This CDR3 has 14 amino acids. Germline CDR1 and CDR2: GTSNPN and SVGIG (reference sequence). DNA of the CDR3: TGTGCCTCCCCGGGACAGGCGAACACCGGGGAGCTGTTTTTT. It codes for CASPGQANTGELFF.

This clonotype was picked up many times. V and J are TRBV30 and TRBJ2-7; the D is unclear. The CDR3 contains 13 residues. V dropped 2 bases and J dropped 1 base, with 9 bases sitting between them. Germline assignment: CDR1 GTSNPN and CDR2 SVGIG (reference sequence). The CDR3 DNA is TGTGCCTGGAGTACTCAGTTTTCCTACGAGCAGTACTTC. This sequence encodes CAWSTQFSYEQYF.